This entry lists 18 T cell receptor beta chains sequenced from one sample in a study of T cells in Graves' hyperthyroidism and ophthalmopathy. TCR beta CDR3 region amplification was performed from RNA transcripts. A set of HTBI primers served as the primers for a first-round RT-PCR of the TCR CDR3. Each CDR3 protein gets one entry after TCRdb re-called the multiplex PCR reads with MiXCR. The table shows about 640,000 distinct CDR3 sequences, with around 21% occurring only once. The sample consisted of blood. These receptors were collected from a man under 40 with Graves' ophthalmopathy.

A few counts support this clonotype. The gene calls are TRBV12-3 or TRBV12-4 and TRBJ2-1, with 8 bases identical to TRBD2. V was clipped by 6 bases and J by 9 bases; unmatched bases: 10. This CDR3 region has 14 residues. In DNA, the CDR3 is TGTGCCAGCAGGAAAATGGGTAGCGGGACTGAGCAGTTCTTC. Translation gives CASRKMGSGTEQFF.

This clonotype was seen ten or more times. This chain links TRBV6-2 or TRBV6-3 with TRBJ1-5; 7 bases map to TRBD1. CDR1 MNHEY and CDR2 SVGEGT come from the germline V gene. J was trimmed by 8 bases and V by 0 bases; bases with no gene match: 13. The CDR3 is 17 amino acids. CDR3 sequence reads: CASSYSSHRGPREPQHF. CDR3 nucleotides: TGTGCCAGCAGTTACTCGAGCCACAGGGGCCCCCGGGAGCCCCAGCATTTT.

The gene calls are TRBV6-1 and TRBJ1-1; TRBD1 matches 7 bases. V shed 0 bases and J 8 bases; nucleotides not matched to a gene: 3. The CDR3 extends over 13 amino acids. The germline V gene has CDR1 MNHNS and CDR2 SASEGT. The CDR3 is CASSEAWTGEAFF. CDR3 nucleotides: TGTGCCAGCAGTGAAGCCTGGACAGGAGAAGCTTTCTTT.

Concerning this clonotype: One end of the junction varies from germline; a read error may be responsible. CDR3 protein: CASKGEATGGLFF. Here the CDR3 DNA reads TGTGCCAGCAAAGGGGAAGCCACCGGGGGGCTGTTTTTT. The rearrangement links TRBV2 to TRBJ2-2; possible D gene TRBD2, 6 bases. This CDR3 is built from 13 residues. Germline V lookup: CDR1 SNHLY, CDR2 FYNNEI.

At least ten counts were recorded for this clonotype. V gene TRBV20-1 combines with J gene TRBJ2-7; D is uncertain. The CDR3 spans 14 residues. V was pared by 0 bases and J by 3 bases, with 12 bases between. CDR1 and CDR2 from the germline V gene are DFQATT and SNEGSKA (reference sequence). CDR3 sequence reads: CSARDSYWSYEQYF. The DNA for the CDR3 is TGCAGTGCTAGAGATAGTTATTGGAGCTACGAGCAGTACTTC.

The V gene is TRBV6-1, the J gene TRBJ2-1, with D possibly being TRBD2 (6 bases). Germline CDR1 is MNHNS and CDR2 is SASEGT. The CDR3 runs 14 residues. Trimming removed 6 bases from V and 5 bases from J, with 14 bases in between. CDR3 residues: CASRHPAGNNEQFF. DNA of the CDR3: TGTGCCAGCAGACACCCTGCGGGGAACAATGAGCAGTTCTTC.

This chain links TRBV25-1 with TRBJ2-4; tentative D call: TRBD2 (7 bases). V was trimmed by 3 bases and J by 8 bases, leaving 14 bases between them. The germline gives CDR1 MGHDK, CDR2 SYGVNS. CDR3 length: 14 residues. CDR3 sequence reads: CASSDRREGDIQYF. CDR3 in DNA: TGTGCCAGCAGTGATCGCAGGGAGGGGGACATTCAGTACTTC. Together with reference TRBV25-1 and TRBJ2-4, the CDR3 gives the full variable domain: EADIYQTPRYLVIGTGKKITLECSQTMGHDKMYWYQQDPGMELHLIHYSYGVNSTEKGDLSSESTVSRIRTEHFPLTLESARPSHTSQYLCASSDRREGDIQYFGAGTRLSVL.

The chain recombines TRBV7-6 with TRBJ2-1; D is unresolved. The CDR3 spans 14 residues. CDR1 and CDR2 (germline): SGHVS, FNYEAQ. Trimming pared 1 base from V and 5 bases from J, leaving 9 bases between. CDR3 DNA: TGTGCCAGCAGCTTAGTCCCCGGAAACAATGAGCAGTTCTTC. Amino acid sequence: CASSLVPGNNEQFF.

The chain combines TRBV19 with TRBJ2-6; D gene ambiguous. V was clipped by 5 bases and J by 0 bases, with 14 bases between them. CDR1 is LNHDA and CDR2 is SQIVND in the germline V gene (reference sequence). The CDR3 is 17 residues long. In DNA form, the CDR3 reads TGTGCCAGTAGTGCACAGAGAATAAGCTCTGGGGCCAACGTCCTGACTTTC. Translation gives CASSAQRISSGANVLTF.

As regards this clonotype: The junction does not match germline at one end; this may be a read error. The V gene is TRBV28, the J gene TRBJ2-2; 7 bases match TRBD1. Germline-derived CDR1 and CDR2 are MDHEN and SYDVKM. The CDR3 runs 14 residues. In DNA form, the CDR3 reads TGTGTCAGCAGCACGACAGGGTACACCGGGGAGCTGTTTTTT. Translation gives CVSSTTGYTGELFF.

This clonotype has a count of ten or more. This chain joins TRBV29-1 and TRBJ1-1, with D uncertain. Between the trimmed V and J ends, which lost 3 bases and 0 bases, there was a span of 11 bases. The CDR3 length is 14 residues. CDR1 and CDR2 from the germline V gene are SQVTM and ANQGSEA. The DNA of the CDR3 is TGCAGCGTTGACGTCCGTGGCGTGAACACTGAAGCTTTCTTT. This translates into CSVDVRGVNTEAFF.

This clonotype was seen only a few times. CDR3 region: CASSTTEEPPRHGYTF. The DNA of the CDR3 is TGTGCCAGTAGTACGACGGAGGAGCCGCCCAGACATGGCTACACCTTC. The V and J genes are TRBV19 and TRBJ1-2; D gene unclear. This CDR3 region has 16 residues. Trimming removed 4 bases at V and 6 bases at J, with 21 bases between. Germline V gene sequence: CDR1 LNHDA, CDR2 SQIVND (reference sequence).

V usage is TRBV6-5 and J usage is TRBJ2-7; a weak D match, TRBD2 (6 bases). CDR1 and CDR2 (germline): MNHEY, SVGAGI. CDR3 length: 16 amino acids. V was trimmed by 0 bases and J by 0 bases, leaving 12 bases between them. The CDR3, as DNA: TGTGCCAGCAGTTACTCTGGTCTAGCGAGCTCCTACGAGCAGTACTTC. Its translation: CASSYSGLASSYEQYF.

This chain connects TRBV19 to TRBJ1-2; 9 bases line up with TRBD1. The CDR3 extends over 16 amino acids. The V gene's germline CDR1 is LNHDA and CDR2 SQIVND (reference sequence). The junction had 14 bases not matched to a gene; V was cut back by 3 bases and J by 9 bases. The CDR3 loop is CASSILPGQGRGRYTF. CDR3 DNA sequence: TGTGCCAGTAGTATCCTACCGGGACAGGGACGTGGTCGCTACACCTTC.

This clonotype came up a few times. The V gene is TRBV28, the J gene TRBJ2-3; maybe TRBD2 (6 bases). This CDR3 has 14 residues. Trimming stripped 2 bases from V and 7 bases from J, with 13 bases between. The germline V gene has CDR1 MDHEN and CDR2 SYDVKM. The DNA of the CDR3 is TGTGCCAGCAGTTTACCGGGAGCTAGAAATACGCAGTATTTT. This gives the protein CASSLPGARNTQYF.

The V gene is TRBV7-2, the J gene TRBJ2-1; no reliable D call. Germline CDR1 is SGHTA and CDR2 is FQGNSA. The CDR3 has 13 residues. Trimming left V 1 base short and J 8 bases short, with 9 bases between. CDR3 region: CASSLVGPDEQFF. CDR3 in DNA: TGTGCCAGCAGCTTAGTGGGCCCGGATGAGCAGTTCTTC.

The J gene is TRBJ2-3, the V gene TRBV4-2, with 8 bases lining up with TRBD1. The CDR3 extends over 17 amino acids. Trimming took 4 bases from V and 4 from J; bases not matched to a gene: 13. Germline CDR1 reads LGHNA; CDR2 reads YNFKEQ. The CDR3 region is CASSPERPGQDPDTQYF. CDR3 nucleotide sequence: TGTGCCAGCAGCCCAGAAAGACCGGGACAGGACCCAGATACGCAGTATTTT.

V gene TRBV20-1 combines with J gene TRBJ2-1; possibly TRBD2 for D (6 bases). Trimming removed 3 bases from V and 6 bases from J, with 15 bases in between. Germline CDR1 DFQATT, CDR2 SNEGSKA (reference sequence). This CDR3 contains 14 residues. In DNA, the CDR3 is TGCAGTGCTAGTGAGGGCGGGGCAGGCAATGAGCAGTTCTTC. It specifies CSASEGGAGNEQFF.